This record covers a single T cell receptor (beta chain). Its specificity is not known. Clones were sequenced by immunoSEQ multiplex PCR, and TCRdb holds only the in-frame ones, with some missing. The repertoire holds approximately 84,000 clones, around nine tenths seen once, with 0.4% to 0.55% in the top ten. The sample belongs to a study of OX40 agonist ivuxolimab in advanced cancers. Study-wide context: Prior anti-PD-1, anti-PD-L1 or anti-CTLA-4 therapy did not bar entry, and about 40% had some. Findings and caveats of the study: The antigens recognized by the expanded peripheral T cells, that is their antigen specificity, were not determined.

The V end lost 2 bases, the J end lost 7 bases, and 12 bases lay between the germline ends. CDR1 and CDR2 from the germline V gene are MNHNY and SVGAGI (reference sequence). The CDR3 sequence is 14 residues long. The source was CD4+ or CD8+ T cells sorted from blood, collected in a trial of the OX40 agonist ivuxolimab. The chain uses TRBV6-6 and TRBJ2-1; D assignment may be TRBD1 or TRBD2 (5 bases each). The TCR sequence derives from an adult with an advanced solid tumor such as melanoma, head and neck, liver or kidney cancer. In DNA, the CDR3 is TGTGCCAGCAGTTACGCGCAGGGCGGGAATGAGCAGTTCTTC. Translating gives CASSYAQGGNEQFF.